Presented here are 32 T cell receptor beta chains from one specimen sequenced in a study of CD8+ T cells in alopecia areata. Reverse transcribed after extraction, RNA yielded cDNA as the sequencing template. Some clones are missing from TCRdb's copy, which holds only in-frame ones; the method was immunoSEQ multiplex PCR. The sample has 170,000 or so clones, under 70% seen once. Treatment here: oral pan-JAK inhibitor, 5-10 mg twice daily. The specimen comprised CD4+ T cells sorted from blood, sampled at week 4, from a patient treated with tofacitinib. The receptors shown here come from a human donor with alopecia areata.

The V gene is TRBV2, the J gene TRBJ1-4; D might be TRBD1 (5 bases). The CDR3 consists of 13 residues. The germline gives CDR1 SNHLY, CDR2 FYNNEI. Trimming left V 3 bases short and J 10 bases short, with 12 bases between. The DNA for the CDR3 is TGTGCCAGCAGTGAGGTTCAGGGAGGAAAACTGTTTTTT. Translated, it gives CASSEVQGGKLFF.

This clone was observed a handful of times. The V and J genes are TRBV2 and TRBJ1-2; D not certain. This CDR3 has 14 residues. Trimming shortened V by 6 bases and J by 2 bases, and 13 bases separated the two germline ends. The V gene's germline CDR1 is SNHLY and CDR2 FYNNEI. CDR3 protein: CASRGWVRNYGYTF. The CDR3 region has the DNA TGTGCCAGCAGGGGGTGGGTTAGGAACTATGGCTACACCTTC. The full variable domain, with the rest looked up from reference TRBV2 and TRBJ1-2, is EPEVTQTPSHQVTQMGQEVILRCVPISNHLYFYWYRQILGQKVEFLVSFYNNEISEKSEIFDDQFSVERPDGSNFTLKIRSTKLEDSAMYFCASRGWVRNYGYTFGSGTRLTVV.

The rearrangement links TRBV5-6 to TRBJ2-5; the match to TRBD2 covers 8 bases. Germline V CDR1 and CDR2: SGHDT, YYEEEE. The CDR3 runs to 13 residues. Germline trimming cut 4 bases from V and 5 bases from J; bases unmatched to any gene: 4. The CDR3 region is CASSQGLEETQYF. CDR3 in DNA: TGTGCCAGCAGCCAGGGACTAGAGGAGACCCAGTACTTC.

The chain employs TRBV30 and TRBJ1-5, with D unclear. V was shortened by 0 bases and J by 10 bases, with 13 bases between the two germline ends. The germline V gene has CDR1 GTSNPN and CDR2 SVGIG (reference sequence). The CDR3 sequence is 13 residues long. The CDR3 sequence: CAWSVHGPGPQHF. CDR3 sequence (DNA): TGTGCCTGGAGTGTACATGGTCCTGGCCCCCAGCATTTT.

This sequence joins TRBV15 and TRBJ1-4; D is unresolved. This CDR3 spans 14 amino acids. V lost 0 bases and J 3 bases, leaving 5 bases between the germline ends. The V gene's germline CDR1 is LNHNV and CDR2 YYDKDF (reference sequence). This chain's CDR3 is CATSRDLANEKLFF. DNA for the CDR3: TGTGCCACCAGCAGAGATTTGGCTAATGAAAAACTGTTTTTT.

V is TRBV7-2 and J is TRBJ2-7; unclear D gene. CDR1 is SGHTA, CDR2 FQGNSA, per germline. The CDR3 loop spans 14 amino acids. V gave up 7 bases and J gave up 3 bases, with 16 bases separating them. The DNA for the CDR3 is TGTGCCAGCACCCTCGGGCAGCAGAACTACGAGCAGTACTTC. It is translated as CASTLGQQNYEQYF.

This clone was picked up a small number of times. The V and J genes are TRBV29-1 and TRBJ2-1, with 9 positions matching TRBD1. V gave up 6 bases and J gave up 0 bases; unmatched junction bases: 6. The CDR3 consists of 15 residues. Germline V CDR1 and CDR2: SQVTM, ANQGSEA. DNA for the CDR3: TGCAGCGTCACCGGGACAGGGAGCTCCTACAATGAGCAGTTCTTC. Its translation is CSVTGTGSSYNEQFF.

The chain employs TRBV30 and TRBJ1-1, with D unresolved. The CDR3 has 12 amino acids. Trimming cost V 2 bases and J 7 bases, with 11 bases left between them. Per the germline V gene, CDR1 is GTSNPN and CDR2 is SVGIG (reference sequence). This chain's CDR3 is CAWSIRVDEAFF. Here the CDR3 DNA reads TGTGCCTGGAGTATCCGTGTGGATGAAGCTTTCTTT. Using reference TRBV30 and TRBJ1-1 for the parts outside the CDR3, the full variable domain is SQTIHQWPATLVQPVGSPLSLECTVEGTSNPNLYWYRQAAGRGLQLLFYSVGIGQISSEVPQNLSASRPQDRQFILSSKKLLLSDSGFYLCAWSIRVDEAFFGQGTRLTVV.

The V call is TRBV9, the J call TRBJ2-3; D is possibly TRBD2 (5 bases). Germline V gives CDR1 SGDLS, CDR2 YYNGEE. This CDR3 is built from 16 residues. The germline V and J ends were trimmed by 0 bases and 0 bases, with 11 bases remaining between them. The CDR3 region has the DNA TGTGCCAGCAGCGTAGGTAGTAGCGTAAGCACAGATACGCAGTATTTT. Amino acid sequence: CASSVGSSVSTDTQYF.

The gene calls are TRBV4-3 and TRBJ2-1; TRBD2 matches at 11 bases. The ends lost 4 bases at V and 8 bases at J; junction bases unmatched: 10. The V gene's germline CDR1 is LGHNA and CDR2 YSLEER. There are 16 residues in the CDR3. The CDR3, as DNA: TGCGCCAGCAGCCCCACCGGTCTAGCGGGGGGTTATGAGCAGTTCTTC. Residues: CASSPTGLAGGYEQFF.

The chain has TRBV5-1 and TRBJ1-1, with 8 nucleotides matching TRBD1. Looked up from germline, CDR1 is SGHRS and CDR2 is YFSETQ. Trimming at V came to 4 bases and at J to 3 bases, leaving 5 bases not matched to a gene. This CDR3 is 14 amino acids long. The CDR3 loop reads CASSTVQGDTEAFF. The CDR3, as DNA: TGCGCCAGCAGCACGGTACAGGGGGACACTGAAGCTTTCTTT.

The CDR3: CASSLIRFEQYF. Here the CDR3 DNA reads TGTGCCAGCAGCTTAATACGTTTCGAGCAGTACTTC. The genes are TRBV7-2 and TRBJ2-7, with unresolved D. The ends were cut back, 2 bases at V and 6 bases at J, with 8 bases in the middle. The CDR3 totals 12 residues. Germline values: CDR1 SGHTA, CDR2 FQGNSA.

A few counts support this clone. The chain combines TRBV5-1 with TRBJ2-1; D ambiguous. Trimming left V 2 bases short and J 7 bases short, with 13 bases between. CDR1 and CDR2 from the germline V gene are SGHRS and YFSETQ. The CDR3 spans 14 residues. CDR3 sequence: CASSFPPPKNEQFF. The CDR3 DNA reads TGCGCCAGCAGCTTTCCTCCTCCCAAGAATGAGCAGTTCTTC.

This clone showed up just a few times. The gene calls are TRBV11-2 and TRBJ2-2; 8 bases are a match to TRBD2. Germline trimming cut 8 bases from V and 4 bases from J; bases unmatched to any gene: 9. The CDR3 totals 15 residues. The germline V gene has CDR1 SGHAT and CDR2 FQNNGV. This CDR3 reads CASSVSGTTTGELFF. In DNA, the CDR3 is TGTGCCAGCTCCGTTAGCGGGACTACCACCGGGGAGCTGTTTTTT.

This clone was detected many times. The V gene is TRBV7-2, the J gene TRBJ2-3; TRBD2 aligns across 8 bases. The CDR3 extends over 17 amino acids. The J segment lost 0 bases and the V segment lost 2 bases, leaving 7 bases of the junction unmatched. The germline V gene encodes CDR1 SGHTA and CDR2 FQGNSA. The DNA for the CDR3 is TGTGCCAGCAGCTTAACGGTAGCGGGATCTAGCACAGATACGCAGTATTTT. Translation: CASSLTVAGSSTDTQYF.

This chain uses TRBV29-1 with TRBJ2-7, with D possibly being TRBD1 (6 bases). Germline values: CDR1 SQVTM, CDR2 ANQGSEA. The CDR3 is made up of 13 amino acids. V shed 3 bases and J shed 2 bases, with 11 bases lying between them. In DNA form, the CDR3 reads TGCAGCGTTGATCAGGGGACCACCTACGAGCAGTACTTC. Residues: CSVDQGTTYEQYF.

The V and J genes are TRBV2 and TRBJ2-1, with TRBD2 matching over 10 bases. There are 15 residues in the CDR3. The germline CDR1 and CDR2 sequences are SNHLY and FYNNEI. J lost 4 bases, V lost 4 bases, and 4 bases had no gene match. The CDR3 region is CASSGGTSVYNEQFF. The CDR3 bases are TGTGCCAGCAGTGGCGGGACTAGCGTATACAATGAGCAGTTCTTC.

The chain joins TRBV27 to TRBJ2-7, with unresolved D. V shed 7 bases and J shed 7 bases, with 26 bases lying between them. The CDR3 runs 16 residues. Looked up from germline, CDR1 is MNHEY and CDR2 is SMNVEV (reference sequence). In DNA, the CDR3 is TGTGCCAGCACCCCGAGTTGGGCAGATCCCCCTAGGGAGCAGTACTTC. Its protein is CASTPSWADPPREQYF.

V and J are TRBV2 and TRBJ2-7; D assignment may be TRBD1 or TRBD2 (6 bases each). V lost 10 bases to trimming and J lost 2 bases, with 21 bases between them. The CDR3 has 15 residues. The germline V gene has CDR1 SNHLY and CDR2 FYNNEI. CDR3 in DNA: TGTGCCATCACCCCGGAGGGGGATCATCCCTACGAGCAGTACTTC. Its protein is CAITPEGDHPYEQYF.

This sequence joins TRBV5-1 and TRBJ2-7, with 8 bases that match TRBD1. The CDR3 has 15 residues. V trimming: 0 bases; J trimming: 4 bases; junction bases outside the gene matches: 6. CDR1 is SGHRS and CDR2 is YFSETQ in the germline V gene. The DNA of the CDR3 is TGCGCCAGCAGCTTGGTCCGGACAGGGACGTACGAGCAGTACTTC. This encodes CASSLVRTGTYEQYF.

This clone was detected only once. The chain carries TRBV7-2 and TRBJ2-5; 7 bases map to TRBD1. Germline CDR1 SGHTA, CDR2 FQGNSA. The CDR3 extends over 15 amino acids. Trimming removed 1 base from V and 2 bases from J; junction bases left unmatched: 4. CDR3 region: CASSLDRGKQETQYF. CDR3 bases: TGTGCCAGCAGCTTAGACAGGGGAAAACAAGAGACCCAGTACTTC. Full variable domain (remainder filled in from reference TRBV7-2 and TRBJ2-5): GAGVSQSPSNKVTEKGKDVELRCDPISGHTALYWYRQSLGQGLEFLIYFQGNSAPDKSGLPSDRFSAERTGGSVSTLTIQRTQQEDSAVYLCASSLDRGKQETQYFGPGTRLLVL.

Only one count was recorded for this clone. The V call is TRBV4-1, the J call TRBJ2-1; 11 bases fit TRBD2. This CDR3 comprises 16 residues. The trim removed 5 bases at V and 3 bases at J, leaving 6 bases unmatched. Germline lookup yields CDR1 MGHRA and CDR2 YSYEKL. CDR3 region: CASSTLAGGHYNEQFF. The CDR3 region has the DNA TGCGCCAGCAGCACTTTAGCGGGGGGGCACTACAATGAGCAGTTCTTC.

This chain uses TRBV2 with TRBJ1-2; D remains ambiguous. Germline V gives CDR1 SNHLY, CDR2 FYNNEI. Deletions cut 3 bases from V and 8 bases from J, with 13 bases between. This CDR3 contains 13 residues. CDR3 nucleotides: TGTGCCAGCAGTGAGACCCCTGCGGGAGGCTACACCTTC. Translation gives CASSETPAGGYTF.

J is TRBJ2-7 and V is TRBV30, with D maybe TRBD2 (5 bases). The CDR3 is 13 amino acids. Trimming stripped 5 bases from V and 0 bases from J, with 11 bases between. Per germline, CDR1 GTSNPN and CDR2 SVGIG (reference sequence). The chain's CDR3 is CAWSSGNSYEQYF. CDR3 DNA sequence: TGTGCCTGGTCCTCCGGGAACTCCTACGAGCAGTACTTC. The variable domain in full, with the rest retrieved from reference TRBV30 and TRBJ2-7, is SQTIHQWPATLVQPVGSPLSLECTVEGTSNPNLYWYRQAAGRGLQLLFYSVGIGQISSEVPQNLSASRPQDRQFILSSKKLLLSDSGFYLCAWSSGNSYEQYFGPGTRLTVT.

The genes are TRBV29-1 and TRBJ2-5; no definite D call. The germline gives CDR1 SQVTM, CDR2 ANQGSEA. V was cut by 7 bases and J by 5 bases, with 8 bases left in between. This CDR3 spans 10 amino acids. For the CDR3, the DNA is TGCAGCGGAGGTGATGAGACCCAGTACTTC. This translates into CSGGDETQYF. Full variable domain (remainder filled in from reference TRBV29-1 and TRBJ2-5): SAVISQKPSRDICQRGTSLTIQCQVDSQVTMMFWYRQQPGQSLTLIATANQGSEATYESGFVIDKFPISRPNLTFSTLTVSNMSPEDSSIYLCSGGDETQYFGPGTRLLVL.

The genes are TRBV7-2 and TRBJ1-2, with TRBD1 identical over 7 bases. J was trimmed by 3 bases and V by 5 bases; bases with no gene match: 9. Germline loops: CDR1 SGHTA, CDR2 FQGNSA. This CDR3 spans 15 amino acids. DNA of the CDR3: TGTGCCAGCAGCGGTACCGGGACAGTAGACTATGGCTACACCTTC. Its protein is CASSGTGTVDYGYTF.

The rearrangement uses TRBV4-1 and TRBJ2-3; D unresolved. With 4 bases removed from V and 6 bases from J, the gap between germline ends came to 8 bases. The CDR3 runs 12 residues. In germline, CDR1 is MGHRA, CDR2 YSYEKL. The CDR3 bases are TGCGCCAGCAGCCTCCCGATGGATACGCAGTATTTT. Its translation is CASSLPMDTQYF.

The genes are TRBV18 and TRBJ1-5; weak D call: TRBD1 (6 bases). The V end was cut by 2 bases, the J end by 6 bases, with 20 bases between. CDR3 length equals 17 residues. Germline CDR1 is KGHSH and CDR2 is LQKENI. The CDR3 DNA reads TGTGCCAGCTCACCAGGGGCGACCAGCAGGGGCGGTCAGCCCCAGCATTTT. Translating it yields CASSPGATSRGGQPQHF.

The CDR3 DNA is TGTGCCAGCAGTTTCGGACAGGGCTATGGCTACACCTTC. Its translation is CASSFGQGYGYTF. The chain uses TRBV27 and TRBJ1-2; 8 bases agree with TRBD1. The germline V gene has CDR1 MNHEY and CDR2 SMNVEV (reference sequence). V was clipped by 3 bases and J by 4 bases; unmatched bases: 1. The CDR3 totals 13 residues.

The CDR3 loop is CASSRSDRNYGYTF. For the CDR3, the DNA is TGTGCCAGCAGTCGTAGTGACAGAAACTATGGCTACACCTTC. This chain joins TRBV7-6 and TRBJ1-2; TRBD1 might be the D (5 bases). The CDR3 runs 14 residues. Germline CDR1 and CDR2: SGHVS and FNYEAQ. Trimming pared 6 bases from V and 2 bases from J, leaving 13 bases between.

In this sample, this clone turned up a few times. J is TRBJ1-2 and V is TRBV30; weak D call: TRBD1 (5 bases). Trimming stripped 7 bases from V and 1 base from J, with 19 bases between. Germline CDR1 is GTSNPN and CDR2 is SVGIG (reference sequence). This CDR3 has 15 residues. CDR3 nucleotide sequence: TGTGCCTCCCCCAGGTACGGGGCGAGTAACTATGGCTACACCTTC. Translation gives CASPRYGASNYGYTF.

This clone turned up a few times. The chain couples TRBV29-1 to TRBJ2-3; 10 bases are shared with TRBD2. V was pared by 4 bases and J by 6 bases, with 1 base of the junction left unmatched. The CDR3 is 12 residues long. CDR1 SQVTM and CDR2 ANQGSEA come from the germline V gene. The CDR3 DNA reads TGCAGCGTTGCTAGCGGGGGCGATACGCAGTATTTT. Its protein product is CSVASGGDTQYF.